This T cell receptor (beta chain) was captured by sequencing in a study of blood T cell repertoires in COVID-19. Study as a whole: Whether acute or convalescent, the COVID-19 samples came from the United States, Italy and Spain. PBMCs, B-cell-depleted T cells, or T cells were the source of the cDNA or gDNA that made up the material.

The CDR3 is 15 amino acids. Germline trimming cut 6 bases from V and 2 bases from J; bases unmatched to any gene: 7. Germline-derived CDR1 and CDR2 are MNHEY and SVGAGI. Methods used by the authors: Amplification from reference gene primers served as the basis for estimated nucleated cell counts. Repertoires were generated with immunoSEQ multiplex PCR, while TCRdb's copy carries only in-frame clones and drops some. Clone size and the V and J calls come from that table; the DNA yielded D and trimming. Counted here are about 80,000 clones, roughly 80% occurring once; the ten biggest clones make up around 15%.

The receptor's source is a woman at least 80 years old with acute or convalescent COVID-19. V is TRBV6-5 and J is TRBJ2-7, with 10 bases fitting TRBD1. Sequencing was done on a sample of peripheral blood. The DNA of the CDR3 is TGTGCCAGCAGCCCACCGGGACAGGGGCCCTACGAGCAGTACTTC. As protein: CASSPPGQGPYEQYF.